These 31 T cell receptor beta chains were all obtained from the same sample, sequenced in a study of T-cell memory formation after mild COVID-19. TCRdb itself ran the 5' RACE reads through MiXCR, one entry per CDR3 protein. Of some 190,000 distinct CDR3 sequences detected, around 16% appear once; the ten largest clones hold approximately 2.2%. Material: PBMCs or a T cell subset sorted from them (not recorded which). The receptor source for this set is an adult woman who had mild COVID-19 (a few samples of this study predate the infection). Cell type and time point are not known.

In this sample, this clonotype turned up once. The chain couples TRBV6-2 or TRBV6-3 to TRBJ2-7; no definite D call. Germline V gives CDR1 MNHEY, CDR2 SVGEGT. The CDR3 covers 12 residues. V lost 4 bases and J 2 bases, leaving 6 bases between the germline ends. CDR3: CASSWTAYEQYF. The CDR3 DNA follows: TGTGCCAGCAGTTGGACGGCCTACGAGCAGTACTTC.

This clonotype was seen only a few times. The chain uses TRBV20-1 and TRBJ2-3; 7 nucleotides align to TRBD2. The CDR3 totals 13 residues. The germline V gene encodes CDR1 DFQATT and CDR2 SNEGSKA (reference sequence). V was clipped by 5 bases and J by 2 bases; unmatched bases: 4. The CDR3 sequence: CSAGLDLTDTQYF. CDR3 coding DNA: TGCAGTGCTGGACTAGATCTCACAGATACGCAGTATTTT.

This chain links TRBV5-1 with TRBJ2-1, with 8 bases lining up with TRBD1. V lost 2 bases, J lost 4 bases, and 8 bases stayed unmatched. Germline CDR1 SGHRS, CDR2 YFSETQ. The length of the CDR3 is 16 residues. The CDR3 sequence is CASSFPSGGWYNEQFF. The CDR3 DNA follows: TGCGCCAGCAGCTTCCCCTCAGGGGGCTGGTACAATGAGCAGTTCTTC.

In its sample, this clonotype was seen a few times. A read error may produce the germline difference seen at one junction end. V and J are TRBV20-1 and TRBJ1-2; D is uncertain. The CDR3 extends over 17 amino acids. The germline V gene encodes CDR1 DFQATT and CDR2 SNEGSKA (reference sequence). The CDR3: CSARGYRELLWDYGYTF. The CDR3 DNA reads TGCAGTGCGAGAGGGTACCGGGAACTGTTATGGGACTATGGCTACACCTTC.

The chain uses TRBV5-1 and TRBJ2-2, with D possibly matching TRBD2 (5 bases). The CDR3 has 15 amino acids. V lost 0 bases and J 5 bases, leaving 11 bases between the germline ends. Germline-derived CDR1 and CDR2 are SGHRS and YFSETQ. CDR3 residues: CASSLVISGTGELFF. CDR3 DNA: TGCGCCAGCAGCTTGGTTATTTCGGGGACCGGGGAGCTGTTTTTT.

This clonotype was observed a handful of times. This chain uses TRBV29-1 with TRBJ1-3, with no clear D. Per the germline V gene, CDR1 is SQVTM and CDR2 is ANQGSEA. This CDR3 spans 13 amino acids. With 4 bases removed from V and 4 bases from J, the gap between germline ends came to 11 bases. The CDR3 DNA reads as TGCAGCGTTGGAGCAGGACGCGGAAACACCATATATTTT. Its translation: CSVGAGRGNTIYF.

This clonotype was detected only a few times. V gene TRBV9 combines with J gene TRBJ1-1, with D possibly matching TRBD1 (5 bases). The CDR3 is made up of 14 amino acids. V was clipped by 2 bases and J by 1 base, with 9 bases between them. In germline, CDR1 is SGDLS, CDR2 YYNGEE. The DNA for the CDR3 is TGTGCCAGCAGCGTTGGGACCCGGAACACTGAAGCTTTCTTT. Translation gives CASSVGTRNTEAFF.

This sequence joins TRBV6-6 and TRBJ1-5; weak D call: TRBD1 (5 bases). Germline V gene lookup returns CDR1 MNHNY and CDR2 SVGAGI (reference sequence). CDR3 length: 14 residues. V lost 6 bases to trimming and J lost 7 bases, with 16 bases between them. The CDR3 nucleotides are TGTGCCAGCAGGGCAGACAGCGGGGGGCAGCCCCAGCATTTT. Amino acids: CASRADSGGQPQHF.

Only a few counts were recorded for this clonotype. This chain uses TRBV29-1 with TRBJ1-3; 8 positions agree with TRBD1. Trimming removed 3 bases from V and 4 bases from J; junction bases left unmatched: 8. The CDR3 loop spans 15 amino acids. Germline CDR1 and CDR2: SQVTM and ANQGSEA. CDR3 sequence reads: CSVDALGTGGNTIYF. The CDR3 region has the DNA TGCAGCGTTGATGCTCTCGGGACAGGCGGAAACACCATATATTTT.

This clonotype was observed many times. The chain links TRBV11-1 to TRBJ2-7; 8 bases agree with TRBD2. Germline V lookup: CDR1 SGHAT, CDR2 FQDESV (reference sequence). CDR3 size: 14 residues. Trimming removed 3 bases from V and 1 base from J; junction bases left unmatched: 2. Written as DNA, the CDR3 is TGTGCCAGCAGCTTCGGGGGGGATTCCTACGAGCAGTACTTC. As protein: CASSFGGDSYEQYF.

This clonotype was counted at least ten times. This chain joins TRBV5-1 and TRBJ1-2; a possible D gene is TRBD1 (5 bases). CDR1 and CDR2 (germline): SGHRS, YFSETQ. Trimming removed 4 bases at V and 0 bases at J, with 10 bases between. This CDR3 is 14 amino acids long. The CDR3 nucleotides are TGCGCCAGCAGCCAGGGAGGGGCTAACTATGGCTACACCTTC. Its translation is CASSQGGANYGYTF.

The chain couples TRBV3-1 to TRBJ2-3; D perhaps matches TRBD2 (6 bases). The CDR3 covers 14 residues. CDR1 is LGHDT and CDR2 is YNNKEL in the germline V gene (reference sequence). Between the trimmed V and J ends, which lost 1 base and 5 bases, there was a span of 10 bases. CDR3 sequence reads: CASSQAGTRDTQYF. DNA for the CDR3: TGTGCCAGCAGCCAAGCGGGGACTCGAGATACGCAGTATTTT.

This chain joins TRBV4-2 and TRBJ2-2; 9 bases are a match to TRBD1. The CDR3 is made up of 15 amino acids. V shed 1 base and J 7 bases; nucleotides not matched to a gene: 4. CDR1 and CDR2 from the germline V gene are LGHNA and YNFKEQ. The CDR3 sequence: CASSQGQGDSGELFF. For the CDR3, the DNA is TGTGCCAGCAGCCAAGGACAGGGGGACAGCGGGGAGCTGTTTTTT.

This clonotype came up a few times. Here the CDR3 reads CASSQDEASGNPEQYF. The CDR3 DNA is TGCGCCAGCAGCCAAGATGAGGCTAGCGGTAACCCCGAGCAGTACTTC. The chain carries TRBV4-3 and TRBJ2-7, with TRBD2 matching 7 bases. The CDR3 has 16 residues. CDR1 and CDR2 from the germline V gene are LGHNA and YSLEER. Losses at the gene ends were 0 bases for V and 6 bases for J; bases not matched to a gene: 11.

V and J are TRBV4-1 and TRBJ2-7; the match to TRBD1 covers 9 bases. The V segment lost 3 bases and the J segment 2 bases; nucleotides outside the gene matches: 14. This CDR3 is 18 amino acids long. Germline CDR1 is MGHRA and CDR2 is YSYEKL. For the CDR3, the DNA is TGCGCCAGCAGCCACATCATTTACCGGGACAGGGAGCCCTACGAGCAGTACTTC. It codes for CASSHIIYRDREPYEQYF.

V is TRBV6-5 and J is TRBJ2-1; TRBD2 aligns across 11 bases. Looked up from germline, CDR1 is MNHEY and CDR2 is SVGAGI. Unmatched junction bases numbered 2, after V lost 0 bases and J lost 7 bases. This CDR3 is 15 amino acids long. The CDR3 sequence is CASSYSSGRGNEQFF. CDR3 DNA sequence: TGTGCCAGCAGTTACTCTAGCGGGAGGGGTAATGAGCAGTTCTTC.

The chain combines TRBV6-2 or TRBV6-3 with TRBJ1-5; no reliable D call. The CDR3 has 13 residues. Germline V gene lookup returns CDR1 MNHEY and CDR2 SVGEGT. Deletions cut 7 bases from V and 2 bases from J, with 9 bases between. The DNA of the CDR3 is TGTGCCAGCAAGGGCAGTGGCAATCAGCCCCAGCATTTT. It translates to CASKGSGNQPQHF.

This rearrangement joins TRBV29-1 to TRBJ1-1; TRBD1 aligns across 12 bases. The CDR3 covers 17 residues. CDR1 SQVTM and CDR2 ANQGSEA come from the germline V gene. V shed 6 bases and J 4 bases; nucleotides not matched to a gene: 15. The CDR3 spells CSVIQRGTGGVPTEAFF. The CDR3 DNA sequence: TGCAGCGTAATTCAAAGGGGGACAGGGGGCGTCCCCACTGAAGCTTTCTTT.

In its sample, this clonotype was seen many times. This chain links TRBV5-6 with TRBJ2-1; D is ambiguous. V lost 3 bases, J lost 0 bases, and 13 bases lay in between. The CDR3 is 16 amino acids. Germline V gene data show CDR1 as SGHDT and CDR2 as YYEEEE. The CDR3: CASSSYRSSSYNEQFF. CDR3 coding DNA: TGTGCCAGCAGCTCTTACAGATCTAGCTCCTACAATGAGCAGTTCTTC.

This clonotype has just a few counts. CDR3 residues: CASSFPRGAFTDTQYF. DNA of the CDR3: TGTGCCAGCAGTTTCCCTAGGGGGGCATTCACAGATACGCAGTATTTT. The J gene is TRBJ2-3, the V gene TRBV12-3 or TRBV12-4, with D perhaps matching TRBD1 or TRBD2 (6 bases each). V dropped 3 bases and J dropped 2 bases, with 15 bases sitting between them. This CDR3 is 16 amino acids long.

V gene TRBV5-5 combines with J gene TRBJ2-7; D call uncertain. This CDR3 contains 12 residues. V gave up 3 bases and J gave up 5 bases, with 9 bases separating them. The V gene's germline CDR1 is SGHKS and CDR2 YYEKEE (reference sequence). Here the CDR3 reads CASSSSGHEQYF. CDR3 coding DNA: TGTGCCAGCAGCTCATCCGGGCACGAGCAGTACTTC.

This chain links TRBV14 with TRBJ1-1, with D possibly TRBD1 on 5 matching bases. V lost 1 base and J lost 1, with 13 bases in between. Germline lookup yields CDR1 SGHDN and CDR2 FVKESK. The CDR3 totals 16 residues. This chain's CDR3 is CASSQAGTLTNTEAFF. CDR3 bases: TGTGCCAGCAGCCAAGCAGGGACTCTCACGAACACTGAAGCTTTCTTT.

This clonotype was seen only a few times. This chain connects TRBV5-5 to TRBJ2-5, with D unclear. V dropped 5 bases and J dropped 1 base, with 9 bases sitting between them. The germline gives CDR1 SGHKS, CDR2 YYEKEE (reference sequence). The CDR3 runs 13 residues. CDR3: CASRSGTQETQYF. Written as DNA, the CDR3 is TGTGCCAGCAGGAGTGGAACCCAAGAGACCCAGTACTTC. Full variable domain (outside the CDR3, taken from reference TRBV5-5 and TRBJ2-5): DAGVTQSPTHLIKTRGQQVTLRCSPISGHKSVSWYQQVLGQGPQFIFQYYEKEERGRGNFPDRFSARQFPNYSSELNVNALLLGDSALYLCASRSGTQETQYFGPGTRLLVL.

There are a few counts of this clonotype. The chain combines TRBV24-1 with TRBJ2-2; 10 bases map to TRBD1. Germline values: CDR1 KGHDR, CDR2 SFDVKD. V gave up 3 bases and J gave up 5 bases; unmatched junction bases: 5. The CDR3 runs 16 residues. The CDR3: CATSDPGTGETGELFF. CDR3 DNA: TGTGCCACCAGTGATCCTGGGACAGGGGAAACCGGGGAGCTGTTTTTT.

The chain recombines TRBV5-1 with TRBJ1-1, with 12 bases matching TRBD1. The CDR3 loop spans 16 amino acids. In germline, CDR1 is SGHRS, CDR2 YFSETQ. V shed 1 base and J 8 bases; nucleotides not matched to a gene: 9. CDR3 DNA: TGCGCCAGCAGCTTGCGGGTTTCCGGGACAGGGGGCGAAGCTTTCTTT. Its protein product is CASSLRVSGTGGEAFF.

This rearrangement joins TRBV18 to TRBJ2-5, with D uncertain. Germline V lookup: CDR1 KGHSH, CDR2 LQKENI. The V gene lost 1 base and the J gene lost 3 bases, with 6 bases spanning the gap. CDR3 length: 13 residues. As DNA, the CDR3 is TGTGCCAGCTCACCACAGAGTAAAGAGACCCAGTACTTC. Its protein product is CASSPQSKETQYF.

The chain couples TRBV5-1 to TRBJ2-1, with 8 bases that match TRBD2. CDR1 is SGHRS, CDR2 YFSETQ, per germline. The CDR3 extends over 16 amino acids. Trimming at V came to 2 bases and at J to 1 base, leaving 5 bases not matched to a gene. The CDR3 region has the DNA TGCGCCAGCAGCTTTATTGCGGGAGGATCCTACAATGAGCAGTTCTTC. Its translation is CASSFIAGGSYNEQFF.

This clonotype was observed a handful of times. The V call is TRBV15, the J call TRBJ1-3, with 9 bases aligning to TRBD1. This CDR3 comprises 15 residues. Germline CDR1 and CDR2: LNHNV and YYDKDF (reference sequence). Germline trimming cut 0 bases from V and 10 bases from J; bases unmatched to any gene: 7. The CDR3 coding sequence is TGTGCCACCAGCAGAGATCGGAGACAGGGGGAGACCATATATTTT. Its protein is CATSRDRRQGETIYF. Filled out from reference TRBV15 and TRBJ1-3, the complete variable domain reads DAMVIQNPRYQVTQFGKPVTLSCSQTLNHNVMYWYQQKSSQAPKLLFHYYDKDFNNEADTPDNFQSRRPNTSFCFLDIRSPGLGDTAMYLCATSRDRRQGETIYFGEGSWLTVV.

The rearrangement links TRBV12-3 or TRBV12-4 to TRBJ1-1; weak D call: TRBD1 (5 bases). The ends were cut back, 3 bases at V and 4 bases at J, with 9 bases in the middle. CDR3 size: 13 residues. The CDR3 nucleotides are TGTGCCAGCAGTTTCCAGGGAGGCACTGAAGCTTTCTTT. Protein sequence: CASSFQGGTEAFF.

The gene calls are TRBV5-5 and TRBJ2-3, with TRBD2 matching over 10 bases. This CDR3 spans 16 amino acids. The V and J ends lost 0 bases and 4 bases, in that order; junction bases with no gene match: 5. Per germline, CDR1 SGHKS and CDR2 YYEKEE (reference sequence). The CDR3 reads CASSLDASGSADTQYF. In DNA form, the CDR3 reads TGTGCCAGCAGCTTGGATGCTAGCGGGAGCGCAGATACGCAGTATTTT.

This clonotype was seen only a few times. The J gene is TRBJ2-7, the V gene TRBV20-1, with D perhaps matching TRBD1 (5 bases). Trimming pared 6 bases from V and 5 bases from J, leaving 14 bases between. The CDR3 runs 12 residues. The germline V gene encodes CDR1 DFQATT and CDR2 SNEGSKA (reference sequence). CDR3 sequence: CSAQGRFDEQYF. Here the CDR3 DNA reads TGCAGTGCCCAGGGAAGGTTCGACGAGCAGTACTTC.